This note documents a single T cell receptor (beta chain) sequence. The antigen remains undetermined. The sequence runs out 3 residues before the end of the CDR3; the remainder is reconstructed from the germline J gene. This specimen belongs to a study of T cells in women clearing cervical HPV infection. The study's findings and limits: Each sample's T-cell count was unknown, possibly confounding richness. Controls had more TRBV6-7 (around 0.15%) than cases (around 0.11%).

Sequencing was performed with immunoSEQ multiplex PCR; in TCRdb, only in-frame clones are kept and a portion is missing. The sample table sets out about 14,000 clones. This CDR3 contains 15 residues. Looked up from germline, CDR1 is SGHRS and CDR2 is YFSETQ. V lost 5 bases to trimming and J lost 2 bases, with 16 bases between them. The specimen sequenced was blood buffy coat. The gene calls are TRBV5-1 and TRBJ1-1, with D possibly TRBD1 on 6 matching bases. The TCR sequence derives from a woman between 18 and 75 years old with a cervical HPV16 infection that either progressed to CIN3+ or cleared (not recorded which). Partial CDR3 DNA: TGCGCCAGCAGTAGCAGCACAGGGATCAACACTGAA. Translation gives CASSSSTGINTE. The complete CDR3 reads CASSSSTGINTEAFF.